This T cell receptor beta chain derives from a study of T-cell reconstitution after alpha-beta-depleted transplantation in children. This clonotype has just a few counts. Its antigen is unidentified. Unique molecular identifiers were used in preparing the TCRbeta library. From the PCR reads, TCRdb called clonotypes with MiXCR, one entry per CDR3 protein. Of around 960,000 distinct CDR3 sequences in the sample, 25% to 30% are singletons; the top ten hold about 28%. This CDR3 is built from 13 residues. Trimming removed 2 bases at V and 1 base at J, with 5 bases between. CDR1 and CDR2 (germline): SQVTM, ANQGSEA. Study observations and caveats: Some patients' high day-60 TCRbeta diversity was traced to surviving recipient T cells and thymic progenitors. Reportedly, alpha-beta T cells present about two months post-transplant originated from several hundred expanded clones of graft origin. Newly produced T cells mostly provided counts and TCRbeta diversity after one year, as hyperexpanded clones declined.

The TCR comes from a boy under three years old who had a stem cell transplant for SCID, so the T cells may come from the graft donor. The sample here was PBMCs, mostly from graft donor cells, taken 360 days after TCRalphabeta/CD19-depleted stem cell transplant. The rearrangement links TRBV29-1 to TRBJ1-4; D is unresolved. Written as DNA, the CDR3 is TGCAGCGTTGAATCGCTAACTAATGAAAAACTGTTTTTT. This sequence encodes CSVESLTNEKLFF.